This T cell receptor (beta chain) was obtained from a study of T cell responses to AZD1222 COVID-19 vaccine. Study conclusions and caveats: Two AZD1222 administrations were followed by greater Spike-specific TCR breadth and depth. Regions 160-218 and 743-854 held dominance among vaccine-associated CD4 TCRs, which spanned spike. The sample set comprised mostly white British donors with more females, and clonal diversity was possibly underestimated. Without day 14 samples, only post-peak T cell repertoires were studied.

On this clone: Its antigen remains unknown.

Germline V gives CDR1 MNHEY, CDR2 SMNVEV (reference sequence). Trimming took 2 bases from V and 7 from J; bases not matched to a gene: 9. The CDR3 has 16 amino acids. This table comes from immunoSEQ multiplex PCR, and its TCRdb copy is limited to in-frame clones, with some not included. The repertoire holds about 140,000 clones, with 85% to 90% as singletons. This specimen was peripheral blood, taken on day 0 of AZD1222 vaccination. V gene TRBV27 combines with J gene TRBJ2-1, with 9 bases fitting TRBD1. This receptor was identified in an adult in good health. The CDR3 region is CASSLAGTGRQNEQFF. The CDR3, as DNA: TGTGCCAGCAGTTTAGCCGGGACAGGGAGACAGAATGAGCAGTTCTTC.